A single sample gave rise to the 22 T cell receptor beta chains below, sequenced in a study of cytomegalovirus exposure and HLA in healthy donors. The data were produced by immunoSEQ multiplex PCR, yet TCRdb's version contains in-frame clones alone and is incomplete. Among 150,000 to 180,000 clones listed, around 83% were seen once. The sample taken for sequencing was PBMCs. The receptors were sampled from a human donor in good health.

This clone showed up just a few times. V and J are TRBV11-2 and TRBJ2-7; TRBD2 is a possible D gene (7 bases). The CDR3 sequence is 17 residues long. Per the germline V gene, CDR1 is SGHAT and CDR2 is FQNNGV. V lost 2 bases and J 4 bases, leaving 21 bases between the germline ends. The DNA of the CDR3 is TGTGCCAGCAGCTTATGGGGGGGCGGGCCGACTGAATACGAGCAGTACTTC. Protein: CASSLWGGGPTEYEQYF.

This rearrangement joins TRBV27 to TRBJ1-5, with D perhaps TRBD1 (6 bases). CDR1 MNHEY and CDR2 SMNVEV come from the germline V gene (reference sequence). Deletions cut 5 bases from V and 2 bases from J, with 19 bases between. The CDR3 contains 17 residues. CDR3 amino acids: CASSPWDIGPGNQPQHF. DNA for the CDR3: TGTGCCAGCAGTCCCTGGGACATTGGGCCCGGCAATCAGCCCCAGCATTTT.

This clone was seen just once. The chain has TRBV15 and TRBJ2-5; TRBD2 agrees at 8 bases. V lost 0 bases and J lost 2; bases outside the gene matches: 8. The CDR3 spans 17 residues. Germline V lookup: CDR1 LNHNV, CDR2 YYDKDF (reference sequence). The CDR3: CATSRDVGRGGQETQYF. CDR3 DNA sequence: TGTGCCACCAGCAGAGATGTGGGGCGCGGGGGGCAAGAGACCCAGTACTTC.

The chain couples TRBV29-1 to TRBJ2-7; 9 nucleotides align to TRBD1. Per the germline V gene, CDR1 is SQVTM and CDR2 is ANQGSEA. V was clipped by 4 bases and J by 6 bases; unmatched bases: 7. This CDR3 comprises 13 residues. This chain's CDR3 is CSVGGTGPSEQYF. As DNA, the CDR3 is TGCAGCGTTGGCGGGACAGGGCCCTCCGAGCAGTACTTC.

This clone appeared a few times. The chain links TRBV10-3 to TRBJ1-2, with 9 bases identical to TRBD1. In germline, CDR1 is ENHRY, CDR2 SYGVKD. V lost 2 bases and J lost 6; bases outside the gene matches: 10. The CDR3 sequence is 16 residues long. The CDR3 nucleotides are TGTGCCATCAGTGAGAGGACAGGGGCTGGTGGGGATGGCTACACCTTC. It encodes CAISERTGAGGDGYTF.

This chain uses TRBV14 with TRBJ2-1, with 7 bases aligning to TRBD2. This CDR3 has 11 residues. V trimming: 4 bases; J trimming: 13 bases; junction bases outside the gene matches: 4. Germline CDR1 reads SGHDN; CDR2 reads FVKESK. The CDR3 nucleotides read TGTGCCAGCAGCCGCGGACTAGGTCAGTTCTTC. Translated, it gives CASSRGLGQFF. Combining the CDR3 with reference TRBV14 and TRBJ2-1 gives the whole variable domain EAGVTQFPSHSVIEKGQTVTLRCDPISGHDNLYWYRRVMGKEIKFLLHFVKESKQDESGMPNNRFLAERTGGTYSTLKVQPAELEDSGVYFCASSRGLGQFFGPGTRLTVL.

The rearrangement uses TRBV18 and TRBJ1-2, with TRBD1 matching over 8 bases. Germline trimming cut 3 bases from V and 0 bases from J; bases unmatched to any gene: 9. This CDR3 contains 17 residues. CDR1 is KGHSH, CDR2 LQKENI, per germline. CDR3 sequence: CASSPTTGVGSNYGYTF. The CDR3 coding sequence is TGTGCCAGCTCACCGACGACAGGGGTAGGCTCTAACTATGGCTACACCTTC.

The chain employs TRBV6-5 and TRBJ1-5, with TRBD1 as a possible D gene (6 bases). The V end was cut by 5 bases, the J end by 4 bases, with 15 bases between. The CDR3 runs to 15 residues. Germline V gene lookup returns CDR1 MNHEY and CDR2 SVGAGI. DNA for the CDR3: TGTGCCAGCAGTCTTTCGGACAGTGGGAATCAGCCCCAGCATTTT. Encoded protein: CASSLSDSGNQPQHF.

The chain links TRBV30 to TRBJ1-2; D is perhaps TRBD1 (6 bases). The length of the CDR3 is 14 residues. Looked up from germline, CDR1 is GTSNPN and CDR2 is SVGIG (reference sequence). V shed 0 bases and J shed 3 bases, with 11 bases lying between them. The CDR3 is CAWSVGGADYGYTF. CDR3 bases: TGTGCCTGGAGTGTCGGGGGGGCTGACTATGGCTACACCTTC.

The CDR3 sequence is CASSLSRGGEKSSYEQYF. DNA of the CDR3: TGCGCCAGCAGCTTGTCCCGGGGGGGGGAAAAAAGCTCCTACGAGCAGTACTTC. V gene TRBV5-1 combines with J gene TRBJ2-7; 8 bases are a match to TRBD2. The trim removed 1 base at V and 0 bases at J, leaving 12 bases unmatched. CDR1 and CDR2 from the germline V gene are SGHRS and YFSETQ. There are 18 residues in the CDR3. Looking up the rest from reference TRBV5-1 and TRBJ2-7 gives the full variable domain: KAGVTQTPRYLIKTRGQQVTLSCSPISGHRSVSWYQQTPGQGLQFLFEYFSETQRNKGNFPGRFSGRQFSNSRSEMNVSTLELGDSALYLCASSLSRGGEKSSYEQYFGPGTRLTVT.

In this sample, this clone turned up a few times. V gene TRBV9 combines with J gene TRBJ2-3; D uncertain. There are 15 residues in the CDR3. V gave up 0 bases and J gave up 2 bases, with 10 bases separating them. Germline V gene data show CDR1 as SGDLS and CDR2 as YYNGEE. The CDR3 sequence is CASSVASHSTDTQYF. CDR3 nucleotide sequence: TGTGCCAGCAGCGTAGCGAGTCATTCCACAGATACGCAGTATTTT.

V and J are TRBV6-6 and TRBJ1-2; D is ambiguous. The CDR3 consists of 16 residues. CDR1 and CDR2 from the germline V gene are MNHNY and SVGAGI (reference sequence). V lost 2 bases and J 0 bases, leaving 13 bases between the germline ends. The CDR3 DNA reads as TGTGCCAGCAGTTACGCCGTCGAGGGTTCTAACTATGGCTACACCTTC. This sequence encodes CASSYAVEGSNYGYTF.

This chain connects TRBV29-1 to TRBJ2-5; TRBD1 agrees at 8 bases. Germline V lookup: CDR1 SQVTM, CDR2 ANQGSEA. The junction had 16 bases not matched to a gene; V was cut back by 6 bases and J by 4 bases. The CDR3 totals 16 residues. The CDR3 loop is CSVDGLHRGRRETQYF. The CDR3 DNA sequence: TGCAGCGTGGATGGTTTGCACAGGGGGAGGAGAGAGACCCAGTACTTC.

The V call is TRBV20-1, the J call TRBJ2-7; possible D gene TRBD1, 5 bases. Trimming removed 6 bases from V and 5 bases from J, with 11 bases in between. CDR3 size: 11 residues. Germline V lookup: CDR1 DFQATT, CDR2 SNEGSKA (reference sequence). DNA for the CDR3: TGCAGTGCCACGACAGACCACGAGCAGTACTTC. It translates to CSATTDHEQYF.

The chain joins TRBV29-1 to TRBJ2-2, with 9 bases that match TRBD1. The CDR3 consists of 14 residues. The junction had 8 bases not matched to a gene; V was cut back by 6 bases and J by 6 bases. Germline V lookup: CDR1 SQVTM, CDR2 ANQGSEA. The CDR3 is CSVAETGGSGELFF. The DNA of the CDR3 is TGCAGCGTGGCCGAGACAGGGGGTTCCGGGGAGCTGTTTTTT.

V gene TRBV6-1 combines with J gene TRBJ2-2; no definite D call. The germline V gene encodes CDR1 MNHNS and CDR2 SASEGT. V was trimmed by 7 bases and J by 6 bases, leaving 15 bases between them. There are 14 residues in the CDR3. CDR3 in DNA: TGTGCCAGCACCAAGACCGGAGCCCCCGGGGAGCTGTTTTTT. This translates into CASTKTGAPGELFF.

The rearrangement uses TRBV7-8 and TRBJ2-7; 8 bases match TRBD1. Germline trimming cut 2 bases from V and 1 base from J; bases unmatched to any gene: 4. The CDR3 covers 15 residues. The V gene's germline CDR1 is SGHVS and CDR2 FQNEAQ. The CDR3 coding sequence is TGTGCCAGCAGCTTACGCCGGGACAGGTCCTACGAGCAGTACTTC. Translated: CASSLRRDRSYEQYF.

This chain connects TRBV7-3 to TRBJ2-1, with D perhaps TRBD1 (6 bases). This CDR3 is built from 17 residues. Germline loops: CDR1 SGHTA, CDR2 FQGTGA. Trimming shortened V by 5 bases and J by 5 bases, and 22 bases separated the two germline ends. The CDR3 region has the DNA TGTGCCAGCAGCCTGTCACATAGGGGACACATTAACAATGAGCAGTTCTTC. It translates to CASSLSHRGHINNEQFF.

The rearrangement joins TRBV5-8 to TRBJ2-7, with 8 nucleotides matching TRBD1. With 4 bases clipped from V and 4 bases from J, the junction kept 10 bases outside the gene matches. Germline assignment: CDR1 SGHTS and CDR2 YDEGEE. The CDR3 extends over 15 amino acids. The CDR3 here is CASSPRQGKGYEQYF. The CDR3 DNA reads as TGTGCCAGCAGCCCTCGACAGGGGAAGGGGTACGAGCAGTACTTC.

The V gene is TRBV10-2, the J gene TRBJ2-5; 7 bases match TRBD2. Per the germline V gene, CDR1 is WSHSY and CDR2 is SAAADI. J gave up 5 bases and V 7 bases, and 10 bases lay outside the gene matches. CDR3 size: 14 residues. DNA for the CDR3: TGCGCCAGCAAACCGGGACTATCAGGGGAGACCCAGTACTTC. This gives the protein CASKPGLSGETQYF.

The rearrangement uses TRBV5-6 and TRBJ2-1; D not certain. CDR3 size: 14 residues. Trimming took off 4 bases at V and 7 bases at J, with 15 bases between the two ends. Per the germline V gene, CDR1 is SGHDT and CDR2 is YYEEEE. CDR3 DNA: TGTGCCAGCAGCATCTACGGAGCACGAAATGAGCAGTTCTTC. Its translation: CASSIYGARNEQFF.

This sequence joins TRBV29-1 and TRBJ2-1, with D possibly TRBD2 on 6 matching bases. CDR1 and CDR2 (germline): SQVTM, ANQGSEA. This CDR3 spans 13 amino acids. Trimming stripped 8 bases from V and 3 bases from J, with 14 bases between. The CDR3 region is CSFVGGLYNEQFF. Written as DNA, the CDR3 is TGCAGCTTCGTGGGGGGTCTCTACAATGAGCAGTTCTTC.